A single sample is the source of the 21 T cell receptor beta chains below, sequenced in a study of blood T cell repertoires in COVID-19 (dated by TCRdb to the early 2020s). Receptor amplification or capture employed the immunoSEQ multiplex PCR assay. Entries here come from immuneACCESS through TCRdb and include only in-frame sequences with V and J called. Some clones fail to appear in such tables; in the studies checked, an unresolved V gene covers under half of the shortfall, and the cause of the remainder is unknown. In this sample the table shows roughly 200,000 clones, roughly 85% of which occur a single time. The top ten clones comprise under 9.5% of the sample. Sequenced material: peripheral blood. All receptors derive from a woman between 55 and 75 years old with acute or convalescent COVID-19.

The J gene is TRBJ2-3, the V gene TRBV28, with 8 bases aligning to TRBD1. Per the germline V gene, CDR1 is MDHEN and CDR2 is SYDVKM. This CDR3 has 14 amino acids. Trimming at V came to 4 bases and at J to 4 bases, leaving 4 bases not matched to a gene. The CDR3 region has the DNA TGTGCCAGCAGTTCGTACAGGGGGGCAGATACGCAGTATTTT. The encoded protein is CASSSYRGADTQYF. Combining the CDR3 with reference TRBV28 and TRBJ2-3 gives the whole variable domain DVKVTQSSRYLVKRTGEKVFLECVQDMDHENMFWYRQDPGLGLRLIYFSYDVKMKEKGDIPEGYSVSREKKERFSLILESASTNQTSMYLCASSSYRGADTQYFGPGTRLTVL.

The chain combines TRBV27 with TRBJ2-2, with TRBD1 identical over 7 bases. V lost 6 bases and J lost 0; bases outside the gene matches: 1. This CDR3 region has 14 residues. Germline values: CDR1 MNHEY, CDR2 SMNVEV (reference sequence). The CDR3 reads CASRGQPNTGELFF. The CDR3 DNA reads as TGTGCCAGCAGGGGACAGCCGAACACCGGGGAGCTGTTTTTT.

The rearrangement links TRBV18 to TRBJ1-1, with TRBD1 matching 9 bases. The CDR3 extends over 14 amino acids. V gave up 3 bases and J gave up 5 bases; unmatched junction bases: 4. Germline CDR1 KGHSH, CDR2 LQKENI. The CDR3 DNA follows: TGTGCCAGCTCACCCGGGACAGGGCAGACTGAAGCTTTCTTT. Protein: CASSPGTGQTEAFF.

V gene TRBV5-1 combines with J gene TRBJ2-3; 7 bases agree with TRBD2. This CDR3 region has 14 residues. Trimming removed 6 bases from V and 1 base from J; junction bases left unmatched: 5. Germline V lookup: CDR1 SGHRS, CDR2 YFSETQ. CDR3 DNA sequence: TGCGCCAGCAACCTACGGGGGGGCACAGATACGCAGTATTTT. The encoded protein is CASNLRGGTDTQYF.

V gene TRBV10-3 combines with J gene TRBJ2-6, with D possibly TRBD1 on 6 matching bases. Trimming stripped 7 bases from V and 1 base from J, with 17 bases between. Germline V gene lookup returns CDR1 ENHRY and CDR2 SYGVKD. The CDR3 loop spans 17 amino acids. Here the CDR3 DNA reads TGTGCCATCACGCAGGACAGAACATTTTCTGGGGCCAACGTCCTGACTTTC. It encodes CAITQDRTFSGANVLTF.

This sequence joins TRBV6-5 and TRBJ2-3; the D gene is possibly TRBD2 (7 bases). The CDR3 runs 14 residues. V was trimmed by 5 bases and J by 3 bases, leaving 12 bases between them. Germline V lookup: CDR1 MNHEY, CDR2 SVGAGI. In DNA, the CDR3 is TGTGCCAGCAGTCGGGGGGCCGGAACAGATACGCAGTATTTT. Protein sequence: CASSRGAGTDTQYF.

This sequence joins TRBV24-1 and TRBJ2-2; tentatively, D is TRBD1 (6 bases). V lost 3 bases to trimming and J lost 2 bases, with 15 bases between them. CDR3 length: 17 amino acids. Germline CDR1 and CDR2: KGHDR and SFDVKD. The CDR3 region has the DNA TGTGCCACCAGTGATCCTAAAGACAGGCGAAACACCGGGGAGCTGTTTTTT. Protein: CATSDPKDRRNTGELFF.

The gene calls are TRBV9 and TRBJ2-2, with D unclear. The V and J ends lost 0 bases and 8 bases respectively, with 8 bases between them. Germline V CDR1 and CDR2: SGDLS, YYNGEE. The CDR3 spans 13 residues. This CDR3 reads CASSVDLSGELFF. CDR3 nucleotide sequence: TGTGCCAGCAGCGTAGATTTGAGTGGGGAGCTGTTTTTT.

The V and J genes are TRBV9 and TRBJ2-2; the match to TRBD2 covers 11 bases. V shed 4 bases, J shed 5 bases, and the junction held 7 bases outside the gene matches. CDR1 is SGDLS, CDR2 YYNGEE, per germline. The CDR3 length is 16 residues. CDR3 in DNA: TGTGCCAGCAGCCCCGCTAGCGGGAGGATAACCGGGGAGCTGTTTTTT. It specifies CASSPASGRITGELFF. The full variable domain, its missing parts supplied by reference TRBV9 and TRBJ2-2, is DSGVTQTPKHLITATGQRVTLRCSPRSGDLSVYWYQQSLDQGLQFLIQYYNGEERAKGNILERFSAQQFPDLHSELNLSSLELGDSALYFCASSPASGRITGELFFGEGSRLTVL.

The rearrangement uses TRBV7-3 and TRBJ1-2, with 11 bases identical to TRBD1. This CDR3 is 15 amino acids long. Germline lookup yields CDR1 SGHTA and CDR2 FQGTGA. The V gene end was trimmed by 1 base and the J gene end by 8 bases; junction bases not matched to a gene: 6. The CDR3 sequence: CASSLRTGGAEGYTF. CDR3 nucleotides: TGTGCCAGCAGCTTAAGGACAGGGGGCGCGGAAGGCTACACCTTC. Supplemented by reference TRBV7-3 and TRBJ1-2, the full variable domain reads GAGVSQTPSNKVTEKGKYVELRCDPISGHTALYWYRQSLGQGPEFLIYFQGTGAADDSGLPNDRFFAVRPEGSVSTLKIQRTERGDSAVYLCASSLRTGGAEGYTFGSGTRLTVV.

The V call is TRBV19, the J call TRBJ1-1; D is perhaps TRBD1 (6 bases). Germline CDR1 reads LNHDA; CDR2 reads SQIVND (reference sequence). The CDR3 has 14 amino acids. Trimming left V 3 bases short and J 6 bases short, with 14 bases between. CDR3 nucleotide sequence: TGTGCCAGTAGTATTTACCGGGGGGGCTCTGAAGCTTTCTTT. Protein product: CASSIYRGGSEAFF.

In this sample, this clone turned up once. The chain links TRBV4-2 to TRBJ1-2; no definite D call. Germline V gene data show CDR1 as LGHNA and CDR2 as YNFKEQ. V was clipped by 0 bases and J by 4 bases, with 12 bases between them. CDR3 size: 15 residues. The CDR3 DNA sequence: TGTGCCAGCAGCCAAGATTCGAAGGCAGGCTATGGCTACACCTTC. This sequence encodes CASSQDSKAGYGYTF.

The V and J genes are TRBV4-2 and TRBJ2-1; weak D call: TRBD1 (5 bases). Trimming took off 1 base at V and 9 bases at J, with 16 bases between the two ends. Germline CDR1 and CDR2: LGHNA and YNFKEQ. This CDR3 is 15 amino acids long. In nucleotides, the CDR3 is TGTGCCAGCAGCCAAGGGGGCGGCAGTTTAGTTGAGCAGTTCTTC. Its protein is CASSQGGGSLVEQFF.

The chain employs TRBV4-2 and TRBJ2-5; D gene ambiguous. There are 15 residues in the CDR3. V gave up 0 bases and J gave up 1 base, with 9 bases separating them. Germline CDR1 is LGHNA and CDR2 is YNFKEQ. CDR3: CASSQEEAAQETQYF. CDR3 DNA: TGTGCCAGCAGCCAAGAAGAGGCGGCCCAAGAGACCCAGTACTTC.

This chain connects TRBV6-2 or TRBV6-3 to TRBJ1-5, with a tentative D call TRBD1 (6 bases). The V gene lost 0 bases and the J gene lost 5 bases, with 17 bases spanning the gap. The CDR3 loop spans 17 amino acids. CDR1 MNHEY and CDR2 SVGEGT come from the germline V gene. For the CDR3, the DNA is TGTGCCAGCAGTTACTCGTCGGGGGGCAGCCTTTATCAGCCCCAGCATTTT. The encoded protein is CASSYSSGGSLYQPQHF.

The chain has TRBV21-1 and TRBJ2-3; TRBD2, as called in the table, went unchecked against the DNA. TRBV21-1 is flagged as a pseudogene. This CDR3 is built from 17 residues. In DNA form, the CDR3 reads TGTGCCAGCAGCAAAGGAGAAGCGGGAGTGAGGACAGATACGCAGTATTTT. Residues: CASSKGEAGVRTDTQYF.

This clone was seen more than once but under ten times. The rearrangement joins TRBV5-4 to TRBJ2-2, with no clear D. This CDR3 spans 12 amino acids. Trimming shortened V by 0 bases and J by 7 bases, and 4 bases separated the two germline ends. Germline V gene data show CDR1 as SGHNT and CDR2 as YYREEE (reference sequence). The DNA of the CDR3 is TGTGCCAGCAGCTTGGACGGCGGGGAGCTGTTTTTT. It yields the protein CASSLDGGELFF.

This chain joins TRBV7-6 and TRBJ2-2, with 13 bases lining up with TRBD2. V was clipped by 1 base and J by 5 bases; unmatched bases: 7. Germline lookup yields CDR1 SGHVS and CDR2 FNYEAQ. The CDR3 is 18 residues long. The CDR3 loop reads CASSLVVPGLAGTGELFF. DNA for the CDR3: TGTGCCAGCAGCTTAGTCGTGCCGGGACTAGCGGGGACCGGGGAGCTGTTTTTT. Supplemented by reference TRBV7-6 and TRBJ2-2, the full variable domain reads GAGVSQSPRYKVTKRGQDVALRCDPISGHVSLYWYRQALGQGPEFLTYFNYEAQQDKSGLPNDRFSAERPEGSISTLTIQRTEQRDSAMYRCASSLVVPGLAGTGELFFGEGSRLTVL.

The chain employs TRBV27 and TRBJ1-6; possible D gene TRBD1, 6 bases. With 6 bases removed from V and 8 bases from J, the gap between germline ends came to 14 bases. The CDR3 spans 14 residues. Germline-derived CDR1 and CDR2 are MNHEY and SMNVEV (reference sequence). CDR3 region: CASRLTGGDSPLHF. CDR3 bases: TGTGCCAGCAGGCTCACGGGGGGCGATTCACCCCTCCACTTT.

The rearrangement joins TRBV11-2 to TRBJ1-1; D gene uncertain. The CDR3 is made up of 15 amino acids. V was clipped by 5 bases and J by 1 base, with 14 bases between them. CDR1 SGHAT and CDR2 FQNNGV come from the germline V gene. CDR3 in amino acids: CASSQKAGGNTEAFF. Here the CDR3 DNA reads TGTGCCAGCAGCCAGAAGGCGGGAGGGAACACTGAAGCTTTCTTT.

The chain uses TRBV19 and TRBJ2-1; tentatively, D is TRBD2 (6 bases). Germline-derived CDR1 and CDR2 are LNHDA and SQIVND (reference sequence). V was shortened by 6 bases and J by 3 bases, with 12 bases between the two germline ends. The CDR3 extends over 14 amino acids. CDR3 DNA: TGTGCCAGTAGATCCAAAGCGGGCTACAATGAGCAGTTCTTC. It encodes CASRSKAGYNEQFF.